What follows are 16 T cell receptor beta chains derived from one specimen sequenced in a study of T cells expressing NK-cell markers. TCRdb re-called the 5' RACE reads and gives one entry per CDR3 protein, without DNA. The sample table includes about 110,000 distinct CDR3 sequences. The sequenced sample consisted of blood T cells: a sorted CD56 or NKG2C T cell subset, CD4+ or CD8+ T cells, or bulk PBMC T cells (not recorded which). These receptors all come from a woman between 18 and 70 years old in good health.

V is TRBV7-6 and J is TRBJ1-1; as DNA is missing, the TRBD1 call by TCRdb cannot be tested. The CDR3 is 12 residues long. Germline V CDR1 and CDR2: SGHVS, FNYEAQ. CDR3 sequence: CASTDRGTEAFF.

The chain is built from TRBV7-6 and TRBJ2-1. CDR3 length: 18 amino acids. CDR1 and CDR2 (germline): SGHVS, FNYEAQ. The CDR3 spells CASSLAIRSSKIYNEQFF.

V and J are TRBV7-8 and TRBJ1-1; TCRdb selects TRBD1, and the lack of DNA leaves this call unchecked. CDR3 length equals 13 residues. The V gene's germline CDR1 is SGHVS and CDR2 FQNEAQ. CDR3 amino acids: CASSGRQNTEAFF.

CDR3 protein: CASSNGTSRDTQYF. The chain joins TRBV14 to TRBJ2-3; the D gene TCRdb calls, TRBD1, cannot be checked with no DNA. This CDR3 comprises 14 residues. In germline, CDR1 is SGHDN, CDR2 FVKESK.

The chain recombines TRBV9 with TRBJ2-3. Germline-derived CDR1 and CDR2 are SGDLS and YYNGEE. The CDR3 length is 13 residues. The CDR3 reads CASSLGETDTQYF.

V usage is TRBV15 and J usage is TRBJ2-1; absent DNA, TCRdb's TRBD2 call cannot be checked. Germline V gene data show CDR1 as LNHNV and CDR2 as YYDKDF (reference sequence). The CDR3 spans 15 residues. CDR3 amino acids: CATSRARMTYNEQFF. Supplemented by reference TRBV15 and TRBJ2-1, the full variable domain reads DAMVIQNPRYQVTQFGKPVTLSCSQTLNHNVMYWYQQKSSQAPKLLFHYYDKDFNNEADTPDNFQSRRPNTSFCFLDIRSPGLGDTAMYLCATSRARMTYNEQFFGPGTRLTVL.

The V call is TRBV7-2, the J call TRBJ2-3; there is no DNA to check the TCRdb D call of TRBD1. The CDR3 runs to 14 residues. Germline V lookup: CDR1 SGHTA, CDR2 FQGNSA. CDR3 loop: CASSLDGPLDTQYF.

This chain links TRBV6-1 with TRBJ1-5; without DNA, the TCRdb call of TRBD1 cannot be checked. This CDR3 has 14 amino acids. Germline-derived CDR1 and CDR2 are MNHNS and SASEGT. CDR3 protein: CASSLPRGRTPQHF.

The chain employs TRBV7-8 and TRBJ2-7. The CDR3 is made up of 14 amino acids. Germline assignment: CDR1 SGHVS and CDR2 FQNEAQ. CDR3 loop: CASGRDLTTLEQYF. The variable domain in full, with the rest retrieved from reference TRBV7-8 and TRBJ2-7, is GAGVSQSPRYKVAKRGQDVALRCDPISGHVSLFWYQQALGQGPEFLTYFQNEAQLDKSGLPSDRFFAERPEGSVSTLKIQRTQQEDSAVYLCASGRDLTTLEQYFGPGTRLTVT.

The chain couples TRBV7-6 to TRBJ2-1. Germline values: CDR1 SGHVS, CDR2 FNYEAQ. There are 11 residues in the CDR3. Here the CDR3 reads CASSPSFEQFF.

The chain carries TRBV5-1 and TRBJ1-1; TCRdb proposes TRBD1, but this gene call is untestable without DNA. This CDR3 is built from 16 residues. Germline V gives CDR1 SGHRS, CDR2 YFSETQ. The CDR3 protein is CASSYGQGGGGTEAFF.

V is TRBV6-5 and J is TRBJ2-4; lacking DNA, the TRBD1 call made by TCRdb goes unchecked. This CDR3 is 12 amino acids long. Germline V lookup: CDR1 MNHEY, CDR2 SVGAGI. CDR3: CASSYTGGYQYF.

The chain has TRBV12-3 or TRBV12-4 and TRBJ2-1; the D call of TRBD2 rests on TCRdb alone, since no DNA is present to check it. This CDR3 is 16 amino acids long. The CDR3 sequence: CASSLASGLVNDEQFF.

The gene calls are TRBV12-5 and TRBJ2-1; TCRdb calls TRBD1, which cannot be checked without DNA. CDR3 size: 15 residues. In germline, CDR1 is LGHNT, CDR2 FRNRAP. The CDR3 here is CASGLGQGAYNEQFF.

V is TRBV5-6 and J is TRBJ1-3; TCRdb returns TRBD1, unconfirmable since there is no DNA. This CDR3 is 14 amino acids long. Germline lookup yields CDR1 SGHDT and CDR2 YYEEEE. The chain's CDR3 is CASSWGTGVNTIYF.

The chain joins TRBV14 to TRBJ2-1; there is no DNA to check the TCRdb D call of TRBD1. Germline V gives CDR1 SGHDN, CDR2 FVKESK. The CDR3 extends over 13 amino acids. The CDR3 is CASSLQVLNEQFF.